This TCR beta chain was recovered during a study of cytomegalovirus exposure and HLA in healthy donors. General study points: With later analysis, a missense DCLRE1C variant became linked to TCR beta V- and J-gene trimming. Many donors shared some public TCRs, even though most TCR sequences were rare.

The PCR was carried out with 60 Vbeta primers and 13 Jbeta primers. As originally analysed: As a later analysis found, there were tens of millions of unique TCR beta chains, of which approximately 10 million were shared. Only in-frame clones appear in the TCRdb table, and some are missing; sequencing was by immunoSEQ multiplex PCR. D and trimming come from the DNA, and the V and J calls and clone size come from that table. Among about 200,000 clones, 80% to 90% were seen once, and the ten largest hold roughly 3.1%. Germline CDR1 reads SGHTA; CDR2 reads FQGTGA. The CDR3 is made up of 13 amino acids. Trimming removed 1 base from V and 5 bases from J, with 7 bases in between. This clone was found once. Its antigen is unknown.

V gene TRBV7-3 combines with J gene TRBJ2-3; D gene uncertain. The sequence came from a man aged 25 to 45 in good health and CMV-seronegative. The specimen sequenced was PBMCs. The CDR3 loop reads CASSLRLQDTQYF. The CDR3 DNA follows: TGTGCCAGCAGCTTAAGGCTCCAAGATACGCAGTATTTT.